This record looks at one T cell receptor beta chain sequence and its context. The data belong to a study of blood T cell repertoires in COVID-19. The ends were cut back, 5 bases at V and 0 bases at J, with 17 bases in the middle. CDR1 is MDHEN, CDR2 SYDVKM, per germline. The CDR3 is 18 residues long. Generated by immunoSEQ multiplex PCR, the TCRdb table keeps only in-frame clones and is missing some. The profile covers some 31,000 clones, with 93% appearing a single time and approximately 4.7% taken by the ten largest. The rearrangement links TRBV28 to TRBJ1-6, with a tentative D call TRBD1 (6 bases). The sequence derives from a human donor in a cohort sampled during active COVID-19. The sample taken for sequencing was peripheral blood. DNA for the CDR3: TGTGCCAGCAGTACCTCGGACAGTATTTTCTCCTATAATTCACCCCTCCACTTT. Its protein is CASSTSDSIFSYNSPLHF.